Following are 2 T cell receptor beta chains from one sample sequenced in a study of blood T cell repertoires in COVID-19. Repertoires were generated with immunoSEQ multiplex PCR, while TCRdb's copy carries only in-frame clones and drops some. The repertoire holds some 200,000 clones, 80% to 90% seen once, with about 3.3% in the top ten. Sequencing was done on a sample of PBMCs or T cells enriched from blood (not recorded which). The source is a woman under 30 in a cohort exposed to, infected with or recovered from COVID-19 (not recorded which).

CDR3 sequence: CAISGRGTANTEAFF. CDR3 nucleotide sequence: TGTGCCATCAGTGGCCGAGGGACTGCGAACACTGAAGCTTTCTTT. The genes are TRBV10-3 and TRBJ1-1, with D possibly matching TRBD1 (5 bases). Germline loops: CDR1 ENHRY, CDR2 SYGVKD. The V and J ends lost 4 bases and 1 base respectively, with 13 bases between them. The CDR3 length is 15 residues.

This clone was counted a few times. This sequence joins TRBV3-1 (or the pseudogene TRBV3-2) and TRBJ2-3, with 8 bases aligning to TRBD1. Germline V gives CDR1 LGHDT, CDR2 YNNKEL (reference sequence). CDR3 size: 17 residues. V shed 4 bases, J shed 2 bases, and the junction held 11 bases outside the gene matches. CDR3 DNA: TGTGCCAGCAGCCCTCACCTTCGGACAGGGACCACAGATACGCAGTATTTT. Translated, it gives CASSPHLRTGTTDTQYF.